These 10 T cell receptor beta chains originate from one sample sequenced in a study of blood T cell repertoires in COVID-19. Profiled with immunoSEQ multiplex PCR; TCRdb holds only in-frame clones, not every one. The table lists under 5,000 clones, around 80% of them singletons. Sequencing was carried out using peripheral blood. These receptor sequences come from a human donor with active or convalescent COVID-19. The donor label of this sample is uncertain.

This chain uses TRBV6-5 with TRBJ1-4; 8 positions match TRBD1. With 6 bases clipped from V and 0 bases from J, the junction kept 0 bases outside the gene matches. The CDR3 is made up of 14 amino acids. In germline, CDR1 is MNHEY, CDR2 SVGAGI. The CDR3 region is CASRDRATNEKLFF. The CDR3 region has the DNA TGTGCCAGCAGGGACAGGGCAACTAATGAAAAACTGTTTTTT.

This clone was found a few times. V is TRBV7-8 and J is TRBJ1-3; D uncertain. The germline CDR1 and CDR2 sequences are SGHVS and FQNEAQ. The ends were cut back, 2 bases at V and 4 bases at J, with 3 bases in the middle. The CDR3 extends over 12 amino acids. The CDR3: CASSLSGNTIYF. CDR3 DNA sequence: TGTGCCAGCAGCTTATCAGGAAACACCATATATTTT.

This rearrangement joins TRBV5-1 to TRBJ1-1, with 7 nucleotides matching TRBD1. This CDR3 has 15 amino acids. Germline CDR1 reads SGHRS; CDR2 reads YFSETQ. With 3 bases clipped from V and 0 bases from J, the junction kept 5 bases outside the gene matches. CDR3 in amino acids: CASSSPGGVNTEAFF. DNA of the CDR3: TGCGCCAGCAGCTCCCCAGGGGGAGTGAACACTGAAGCTTTCTTT.

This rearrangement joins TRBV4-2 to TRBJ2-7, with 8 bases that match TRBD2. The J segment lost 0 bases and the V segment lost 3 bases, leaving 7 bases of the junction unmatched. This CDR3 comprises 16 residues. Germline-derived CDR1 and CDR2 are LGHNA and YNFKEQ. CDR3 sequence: CASSQVTSGDSYEQYF. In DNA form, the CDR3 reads TGTGCCAGCAGCCAGGTCACTAGCGGAGACTCCTACGAGCAGTACTTC.

The CDR3 sequence: CSALDRGRLDTQYF. CDR3 DNA sequence: TGCAGCGCACTTGACAGGGGGCGTTTGGATACGCAGTATTTT. This rearrangement joins TRBV29-1 to TRBJ2-3, with 10 bases aligning to TRBD1. After removal of 7 bases from V and 6 bases from J, the junction contained 10 bases not matched to a gene. Germline assignment: CDR1 SQVTM and CDR2 ANQGSEA. The CDR3 is 14 amino acids.

CDR3 amino acids: CASSQGTEAFF. The CDR3 DNA is TGTGCCAGCAGTCAGGGCACTGAAGCTTTCTTT. V gene TRBV12-3 or TRBV12-4 combines with J gene TRBJ1-1; D is perhaps TRBD1 (5 bases). V lost 5 bases and J lost 4, with 5 bases in between. The CDR3 extends over 11 amino acids.

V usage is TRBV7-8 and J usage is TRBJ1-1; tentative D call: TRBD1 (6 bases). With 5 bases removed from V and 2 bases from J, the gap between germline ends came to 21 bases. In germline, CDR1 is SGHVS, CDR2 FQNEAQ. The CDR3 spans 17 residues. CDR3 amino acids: CASSLISRGGYNTEAFF. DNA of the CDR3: TGTGCCAGCAGCCTTATATCCCGGGGGGGCTATAACACTGAAGCTTTCTTT.

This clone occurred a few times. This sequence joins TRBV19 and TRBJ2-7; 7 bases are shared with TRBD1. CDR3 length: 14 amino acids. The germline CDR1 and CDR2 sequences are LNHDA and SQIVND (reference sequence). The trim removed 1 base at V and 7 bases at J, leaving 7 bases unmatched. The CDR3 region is CASSIGDSRVEQYF. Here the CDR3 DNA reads TGTGCCAGTAGTATAGGGGACAGCCGCGTAGAGCAGTACTTC.

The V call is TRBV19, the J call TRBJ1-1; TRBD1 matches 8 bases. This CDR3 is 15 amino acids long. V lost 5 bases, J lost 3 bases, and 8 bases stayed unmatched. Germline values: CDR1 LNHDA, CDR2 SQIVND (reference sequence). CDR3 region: CASSSLTGVDTEAFF. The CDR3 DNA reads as TGTGCCAGTAGTTCCTTGACAGGGGTTGACACTGAAGCTTTCTTT.

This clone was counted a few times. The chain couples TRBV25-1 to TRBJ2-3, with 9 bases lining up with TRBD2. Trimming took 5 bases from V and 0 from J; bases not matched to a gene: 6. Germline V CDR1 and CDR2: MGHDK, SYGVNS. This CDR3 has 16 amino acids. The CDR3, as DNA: TGTGCCAGCAGTCAAGGACTAGCGTTAAGCACAGATACGCAGTATTTT. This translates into CASSQGLALSTDTQYF.